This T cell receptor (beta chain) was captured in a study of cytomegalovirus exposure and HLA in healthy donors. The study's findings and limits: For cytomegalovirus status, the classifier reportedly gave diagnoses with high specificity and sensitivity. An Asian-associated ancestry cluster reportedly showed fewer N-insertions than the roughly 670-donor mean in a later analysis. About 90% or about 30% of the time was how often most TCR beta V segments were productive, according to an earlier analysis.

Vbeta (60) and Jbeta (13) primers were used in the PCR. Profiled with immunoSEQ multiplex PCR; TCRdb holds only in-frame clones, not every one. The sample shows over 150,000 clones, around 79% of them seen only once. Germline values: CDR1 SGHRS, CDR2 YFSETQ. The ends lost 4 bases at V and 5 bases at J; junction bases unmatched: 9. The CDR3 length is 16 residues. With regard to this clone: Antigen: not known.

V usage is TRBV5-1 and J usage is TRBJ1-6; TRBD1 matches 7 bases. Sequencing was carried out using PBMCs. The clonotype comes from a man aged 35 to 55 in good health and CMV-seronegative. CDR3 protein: CASSRNDRADNSPLHF. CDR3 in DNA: TGCGCCAGCAGCCGAAATGACAGGGCGGATAATTCACCCCTCCACTTT.